This TCR beta chain comes out of a study of cytomegalovirus exposure and HLA in healthy donors (dated by TCRdb to about 2017). Notes on the research overall: In an earlier analysis of some 550 of the donors, approximately 300 Gb of sequence data and 90 million to 130 million unique TCR beta sequences from about 190 million T cells were reported. Typing coverage varied by locus: 629-630 donors for A, B, C, DRB1 and DQB1; under 550 for DQA1; about 590 for DPA1; 450 to 480 for DPB1. Roughly 5 DR-DQ haplotypes were handled as single units for association and clustering, since linkage in the cohort was strong. Among about 390 genotyped donors of the cohort, an average of about 240,000 unique TCR beta nucleotide sequences were sequenced per donor, around 20% of them non-productive. Alongside the repertoire data, information on donor age, sex, ethnicity and CMV serostatus was compiled. A later genetic analysis used genome-wide SNP genotypes for about 55% of the 666 donors, treating that subset as a discovery cohort. A later analysis re-examined previously published TCR beta repertoires from about 700 donors and added high-resolution HLA genotyping to investigate patterns of TCR occurrence. An earlier analysis of around 640 of the donors used high-throughput TCR beta sequencing to judge whether each TCR beta V gene segment behaved as functional or pseudogenic. Of the approximately 370 genotyped donors, 80% to 90% were placed in the genetic ancestry cluster associated with self-reported Caucasian donors. To predict cytomegalovirus infection status, the study brought together high-throughput TCR immunosequencing, statistical association of individual TCRs with disease status, and machine learning. An early release covering roughly 600 HLA-typed donors comprised roughly 300 gigabases of sequencing data and around 85 million unique TCR sequences. Every discovery cohort repertoire had been produced on one sequencing platform. Both class I and class II loci were covered by HLA typing, at four-digit resolution. A separate validation cohort of roughly 130 different subjects was used in addition to the roughly 670-subject first cohort. Using immunosequencing, the study profiled T cell repertoires from about 610 subjects and related those repertoires to cytomegalovirus serostatus. The study was designed to test whether signatures of past pathogen exposure could be identified by cataloging public T cell receptors. Rather than using new phenotypic data, the later analysis identified candidate immune exposures from TCR beta sequences and from how often those sequences occurred across donors. General conclusions and limits of the study: A later genetic analysis associated a missense DCLRE1C variant with V-gene and J-gene trimming of TCR beta chains, and an independent cohort replicated the association. Only TCR beta chains were sequenced in this cohort, and the absence of alpha or paired-chain data limited detectable features. CMV serostatus was the only immune exposure information available for the cohort. Correlated functional status among segregating V segments might be attributable to linkage disequilibrium, but an unknown experimental factor could not be ruled out. The authors suggested that the approach could potentially be extended to other disease states and immunological phenotypes. A later analysis found that most CMV-associated TCR beta chains appeared HLA-restricted, with HLA associations seemingly driven largely by CMV exposure. Sequencing depth was assumed to be roughly uniform across donors in the presence/absence analyses, though that assumption may not hold. Three of the identified cytomegalovirus-associated TCR beta chains were confirmed in vitro to be specific for cytomegalovirus antigens. Strong co-occurrence of HLA alleles, especially DR and DQ, made assigning TCR associations to individual alleles difficult. In a later analysis, about 17,000 TCR beta sequences were associated with specific HLA alleles at a false discovery rate of 0.05. Most TCR sequences were observed very rarely across donors, whereas some public TCRs were present in many individuals. In a later genetic analysis, fewer N-insertions in productive TCRs were reported among donors in an Asian-associated ancestry cluster than the 666-donor mean. A later analysis reported that several top co-occurrence clusters appeared linked to parvovirus B19, influenza, CMV and Epstein-Barr virus. A cluster of highly shared sequence variants was judged likely to be a technical artifact of the sequencing pipeline. HLA typing was unavailable for some donors at each locus, so association tests used only the typed subset. In an earlier analysis of several hundred of the donors, most TCR beta V segments were observed in productive rearrangements about 87% or about 30% of the time, broadly matching IMGT annotations. In both the original and validation cohorts, the classifier was reported to diagnose cytomegalovirus status with high specificity and sensitivity. The earlier analysis of fewer than 750 of the donors excluded fewer than 20 rarely observed V segments, including chromosome 9 orphons, because counts were too low. According to a later analysis, TCR association rates differed among HLA loci, with DRB1 alleles showing the most associated TCRs and HLA-C alleles showing the fewest. In a later analysis, HLA-associated TCR beta chains showed more clonal expansion and lower generation probabilities than non-associated chains that were equally common. A further reported finding was that TCR beta sequences accurately predicted the HLA-A and HLA-B alleles for most subjects in the first cohort. The study gave a list of 150 to 200 TCR beta chains associated with cytomegalovirus.

This clone was seen a handful of times. The target of this receptor is not known. Per-base quality was not reported, and no clone a single base away is much larger than it. The cohort comprised 550 to 700 healthy bone marrow donors. Cohort members were all nominally healthy when sampled, although unrecorded immune exposures were likely present. The donor tested CMV seropositive, placing the donor among the approximately 310 seropositive members of the cohort. Every donor gave a peripheral blood sample, and the peripheral blood mononuclear cells from that sample were used for TCR beta sequencing. The Qiagen DNeasy Blood Extraction Kit was used to extract genomic DNA from the blood cell samples. Library preparation employed the immunoSEQ multiplex PCR assay. The multiplex PCR relied on a mix of 60 forward primers for TCR Vbeta segments and 13 reverse primers for TCR Jbeta segments. The CDR3 region of rearranged TCR beta genes was amplified from genomic DNA with a multiplex PCR assay. The Illumina HiSeq System was used to sequence the amplified TCR beta libraries as 87-base-pair reads. Per the source publication's procedure: In a later analysis, 70 million to 95 million unique TCR beta chains were counted across the 650 to 700 repertoires, and approximately 11 million of these chains were shared by at least two donors. A nearest-neighbor algorithm error-corrected the raw reads and collapsed the reads into unique sequences, merging closely related sequences to remove PCR and sequencing errors. Alignment of CDR3 sequences to IMGT reference sequences was used to assign V, D and J gene segments. For a sequence to be retained, a match of at least six nucleotides was required to both a V gene segment and a J gene segment. Rearrangements were called productive when the CDR3 lacked stop codons and stayed in frame with V and J; all others were non-productive. CDR3 was defined by IMGT convention, running from the second conserved V-encoded cysteine to the conserved J-encoded phenylalanine. Sequences without an unambiguous match to a single V gene segment were excluded from the earlier analysis of 587 of the donors. An earlier analysis of approximately 590 of the donors called V segments functional above 56.7% productive rearrangements and segregating when the between-donor standard deviation exceeded 5%. A statistical classification framework was built to diagnose cytomegalovirus status from the catalog of TCR beta chain sequences. In a later analysis, TCR nucleotide sequences were compared against IMGT/GENE-DB human TR gene sequences so that V and J genes could be assigned. In a later analysis, CDR3 sequences and most-parsimonious VDJ recombination scenarios were assigned using the TCRdist pipeline. A later analysis defined each TCR beta chain by its CDR3 amino acid sequence plus V-gene family, and excluded reads lacking a unique V-gene family. To address suspected cross-contamination and a sequencing artifact, a later analysis removed 550 to 750 highly shared, low-generation-probability nucleotide sequences. A later analysis calculated a clonal expansion index for each public chain from normalized within-repertoire ranks of inferred template counts. A later analysis computed generation probabilities with a VDJ recombination model fitted to out-of-frame rearrangements, and checked the results against IGoR. In a later analysis, hypergeometric tests were used to score TCR-TCR, TCR-HLA and TCR-CMV co-occurrence, with a repertoire-size bias correction applied to TCR pairs. A later analysis estimated false discovery rates by permuting HLA or CMV assignments 20 times. In a later analysis, co-occurring TCRs were grouped using DBSCAN, and TCRdist sequence similarity was added for clustering within HLA-allele-positive subsets. Repertoires with fewer than 30,000 or more than 120,000 public chains, plus five repertoires with anomalous nucleotide sharing, were excluded from co-occurrence clustering. TCRdb provides this immuneACCESS table in a form limited to in-frame rearrangements. Some clones are lacking; in checked studies, under half of them reflect an unresolved V gene, and why the rest are absent is not known. V and J calls and clone size are copied from that table; D and trimming were computed from the DNA. The sample table lists about 190,000 clones, 70% to 80% of them with a count of one. The top ten clones comprise roughly 15% of the sample.

This sequence originates from a woman aged 25-40 years in good health and CMV-seropositive. Material for sequencing was PBMCs.

The CDR3 protein is CASSFSGRAGNEQFF. The sequenced DNA is TGTGCCAGCAGCTTTAGCGGGAGGGCCGGTAATGAGCAGTTCTTC. The rearrangement combines TRBV5-4 with TRBJ2-1, and 11 junction bases match TRBD2. The cysteine opens and the phenylalanine closes a CDR3 of 15 amino acids. Solely the CDR3 DNA is kept, with 45 bases framed from the first base. From a lookup of the germline V gene (reference sequence), CDR1 and CDR2 are SGHNT and YYREEE. Here V drops 2 bases and J drops 7 bases, and the junction holds 5 bases not matched to any gene. Where the CDR3 stops, the reference TRBV5-4 and TRBJ2-1 genes take over; the full variable domain is ETGVTQSPTHLIKTRGQQVTLRCSSQSGHNTVSWYQQALGQGPQFIFQYYREEENGRGNFPPRFSGLQFPNYSSELNVNALELDDSALYLCASSFSGRAGNEQFFGPGTRLTVL.